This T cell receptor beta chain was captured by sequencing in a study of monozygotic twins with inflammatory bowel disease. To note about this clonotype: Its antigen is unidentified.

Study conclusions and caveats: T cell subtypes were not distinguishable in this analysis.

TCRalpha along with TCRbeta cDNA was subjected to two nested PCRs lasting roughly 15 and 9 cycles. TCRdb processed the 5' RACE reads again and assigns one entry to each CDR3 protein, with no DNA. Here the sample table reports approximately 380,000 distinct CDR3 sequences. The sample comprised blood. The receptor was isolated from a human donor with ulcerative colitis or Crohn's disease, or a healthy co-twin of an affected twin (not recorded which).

The CDR3 loop reads CASSPWEDQPQHF. The chain couples TRBV6-1 to TRBJ1-5. The CDR3 has 13 residues. Germline V gene lookup returns CDR1 MNHNS and CDR2 SASEGT.